This T cell receptor beta chain was sequenced during a study of beta chain features in type 1 diabetes. Study observations and caveats: TCRB CDR3s from Type 1 diabetes patients were moderately but significantly shorter in all four CD4+ subsets.

A note on this clone: The antigen is undetermined. The junction and the germline gene differ at one end; a read error may be behind it.

Germline V gene lookup returns CDR1 SSHAT and CDR2 FNYEAQ (reference sequence). The CDR3 runs to 13 residues. The study reverse transcribed the entire isolated RNA, so it sequenced expressed TCRB transcripts. The protocol was immunoSEQ multiplex PCR, while the TCRdb copy is restricted to in-frame clones and leaves out a portion. The profile shows more than 250,000 clones, approximately 20% of them singletons. The sequence was collected from a woman aged 40 to 50 with type 1 diabetes. Sample: naive CD4+ T cells from blood. The V and J genes are TRBV7-7 and TRBJ2-1; tentative D call: TRBD2 (6 bases). The CDR3 nucleotides read TGTGCTAGCAGCCCAGACGCCGCGGGGGAGCAGTTCTTC. The encoded protein is CASSPDAAGEQFF.